These 10 T cell receptor beta chains originate from one sample sequenced in a study of T cell responses to AZD1222 COVID-19 vaccine. TCRdb's copy holds only in-frame clones and misses some; the assay was immunoSEQ multiplex PCR. The repertoire holds around 76,000 clones, with about 83% as singletons. The sequenced sample was peripheral blood, obtained on day 0 of AZD1222 vaccination. Receptors were obtained from an adult in good health.

The chain couples TRBV7-9 to TRBJ2-7, with D unresolved. CDR1 and CDR2 (germline): SEHNR, FQNEAQ (reference sequence). V was trimmed by 3 bases and J by 2 bases, leaving 5 bases between them. There are 12 residues in the CDR3. CDR3 in amino acids: CASSLGTYEQYF. The CDR3 DNA reads as TGTGCCAGCAGCTTGGGGACCTACGAGCAGTACTTC.

The gene calls are TRBV28 and TRBJ2-3; D remains unclear. CDR1 and CDR2 (germline): MDHEN, SYDVKM. CDR3 length: 14 residues. Trimming shortened V by 6 bases and J by 1 base, and 11 bases separated the two germline ends. The CDR3 loop reads CASRGPSRTDTQYF. The CDR3 DNA sequence: TGTGCCAGCAGGGGCCCTTCTCGCACAGATACGCAGTATTTT.

This clone was seen only a few times. The V call is TRBV19, the J call TRBJ1-5; D gene uncertain. This CDR3 is 14 amino acids long. Trimming left V 3 bases short and J 1 base short, with 7 bases between. Germline CDR1 is LNHDA and CDR2 is SQIVND (reference sequence). CDR3 amino acids: CASSIGGSNQPQHF. CDR3 in DNA: TGTGCCAGTAGTATTGGAGGGAGCAATCAGCCCCAGCATTTT.

The V gene is TRBV5-1, the J gene TRBJ1-1; the match to TRBD1 covers 8 bases. V was pared by 4 bases and J by 3 bases, with 11 bases of the junction left unmatched. The CDR3 has 16 amino acids. Germline V gives CDR1 SGHRS, CDR2 YFSETQ. CDR3 sequence (DNA): TGCGCCAGCAGCCTTCCTATGACAGGGGTAGACACTGAAGCTTTCTTT. Translating it yields CASSLPMTGVDTEAFF.

This sequence joins TRBV10-3 and TRBJ2-3; D is unresolved. Germline loops: CDR1 ENHRY, CDR2 SYGVKD. V lost 3 bases, J lost 0 bases, and 10 bases lay in between. This CDR3 region has 15 residues. In DNA form, the CDR3 reads TGTGCCATCAGTGAAGGTACTTCTAGCACAGATACGCAGTATTTT. Translating gives CAISEGTSSTDTQYF.

J is TRBJ1-2 and V is TRBV4-3; D remains ambiguous. Per germline, CDR1 LGHNA and CDR2 YSLEER. CDR3 length: 12 residues. Trimming shortened V by 3 bases and J by 5 bases, and 7 bases separated the two germline ends. The CDR3 reads CASSQPGYGYTF. The CDR3 nucleotides read TGCGCCAGCAGCCAGCCTGGGTATGGCTACACCTTC.

In its sample, this clone was seen once. The genes are TRBV19 and TRBJ1-2; D is ambiguous. In germline, CDR1 is LNHDA, CDR2 SQIVND (reference sequence). The CDR3 has 12 amino acids. The V gene lost 9 bases and the J gene lost 7 bases, with 15 bases spanning the gap. CDR3 bases: TGTGCCAGCGAGAGAGGGAGGGCTGGCTACACCTTC. It is translated as CASERGRAGYTF. Using reference TRBV19 and TRBJ1-2 for the parts outside the CDR3, the full variable domain is DGGITQSPKYLFRKEGQNVTLSCEQNLNHDAMYWYRQDPGQGLRLIYYSQIVNDFQKGDIAEGYSVSREKKESFPLTVTSAQKNPTAFYLCASERGRAGYTFGSGTRLTVV.

The J gene is TRBJ2-5, the V gene TRBV7-9, with unresolved D. The ends were cut back, 0 bases at V and 1 base at J, with 6 bases in the middle. The CDR3 is 14 residues long. CDR1 and CDR2 (germline): SEHNR, FQNEAQ (reference sequence). The CDR3: CASSLAFGQETQYF. In nucleotides, the CDR3 is TGTGCCAGCAGCTTAGCCTTTGGCCAAGAGACCCAGTACTTC.

The J gene is TRBJ1-6, the V gene TRBV5-5; D unresolved. The V end lost 3 bases, the J end lost 4 bases, and 5 bases lay between the germline ends. The germline V gene encodes CDR1 SGHKS and CDR2 YYEKEE (reference sequence). The CDR3 totals 13 residues. In DNA, the CDR3 is TGTGCCAGCAGCTCGGCTTATAATTCACCCCTCCACTTT. Translated, it gives CASSSAYNSPLHF.

The chain is built from TRBV7-9 and TRBJ2-7, with 7 bases fitting TRBD1. CDR1 is SEHNR, CDR2 FQNEAQ, per germline (reference sequence). Trimming took 1 base from V and 2 from J; bases not matched to a gene: 17. CDR3 length: 19 residues. The CDR3, as DNA: TGTGCCAGCAGCTTAGTTCTATTCGGTCATAGGCAGGGGGCCTACGAGCAGTACTTC. Residues: CASSLVLFGHRQGAYEQYF.